This T cell receptor beta chain was recovered during a study of OX40 agonist ivuxolimab in advanced cancers. In the study overall: Ivuxolimab was an agonistic, fully human IgG2 monoclonal antibody directed against OX40 (CD134), a costimulatory receptor. Of the approximately 53 patients in dose escalation, approximately 20 had hepatocellular carcinoma, approximately 15 had melanoma, 9 had renal cell carcinoma and 9 had head and neck cancer. The paper describes the monotherapy dose-escalation part (N ≈ 52 patients) of the phase I trial of ivuxolimab. Partial responses occurred in three dose-escalation patients, of whom one had hepatocellular carcinoma and two had cutaneous melanoma. Intravenous ivuxolimab was administered to patients every 2 weeks at six dose levels: 0.01, 0.1, 0.3, 1.5, 3 and 10 mg/kg. Prior anti-PD-1, anti-PD-L1 or anti-CTLA-4 therapy was permitted, and checkpoint inhibitors had been received by about 36% of dose-escalation patients. The purpose of peripheral TCRbeta sequencing was to test whether ivuxolimab changed TCR sequence diversity and led to clonal T-cell expansion. In the dose-escalation cohort, over 65% of patients were male, and the mean age was approximately 60 years, with a range of 23 to 79. What the study reported, not specific to this receptor: Low levels of normalized T-cell clonal expansion were also seen in some patients who did not respond. After ivuxolimab, more expanded clones were found on average in CD8+ T cells than in CD4+ T cells. At doses of 0.1 to 3.0 mg/kg, clonal expansion of both CD4+ and CD8+ blood T cells was observed from baseline to week 6. In partial responders in the 0.1-3.0 mg/kg groups, normalized peripheral clonal expansion was found to be among the lowest, especially among CD8+ T cells. The antigen specificity of the clonally expanded peripheral T cells was not determined.

Details on this clone: The target of this receptor is not known. The input lacks base qualities; no much larger clone sits a single base away.

To sequence the TCRbeta CDR3 region, genomic DNA was isolated from the sorted cells. TCRbeta CDR3 regions were sequenced using the immunoSEQ Assay. What TCRdb holds here is the immuneACCESS table cut down to in-frame rearrangements. Part of the clones is not present; checked against another copy, under half of the missing clones reflect an unresolved V gene, and the others are unexplained. The sample has about 63,000 clones on record, 75% to 90% of them singletons. The top ten clones comprise 10% to 12% of the sample. Patients with autoimmune disease history or receiving systemic immunosuppression were excluded from the trial. Peripheral blood for TCR sequencing was drawn from every dose cohort at baseline, at cycle 4 day 1 and at cycle 7 day 1. Samples were obtained from an open-label, multicenter, first-in-human phase I dose-escalation trial of ivuxolimab. Adults with locally advanced or metastatic head and neck squamous cell, hepatocellular, melanoma or renal cell carcinoma were enrolled in the trial. CD4+ and CD8+ T cells were sorted separately from peripheral blood before TCR sequencing.

The CDR3 goes from the cysteine to the phenylalanine over 13 residues. Only the CDR3 DNA stays, 39 bases, in frame from base 1. V is shortened by 5 bases, J by 8 bases, and the region joining them spans 12 bases. CDR1 and CDR2 are read off the germline V gene (reference sequence) as MNHEY and SMNVEV. The V gene is TRBV27 and the J gene is TRBJ1-4; the D gene is perhaps TRBD1, on 6 matching bases. The sample consisted of CD4+ or CD8+ T cells sorted from blood, taken in a trial of the OX40 agonist ivuxolimab. This clonotype was sampled from an adult with an advanced solid tumor such as melanoma, head and neck, liver or kidney cancer. The CDR3 is CASSRQEREKLFF. The DNA reads TGTGCCAGCAGTCGACAGGAAAGGGAAAAACTGTTTTTT.